The T cell receptor (beta chain) described here comes from a study of T cells in Graves' hyperthyroidism and ophthalmopathy. Overall study: Peripheral blood was acquired at first diagnosis, ahead of any therapy whatsoever. Points from the study as a whole: The model anticipated ophthalmopathy a median around six months pre-onset.

The germline gives CDR1 KGHDR, CDR2 SFDVKD. The CDR3 sequence is 14 residues long. Trimming took off 5 bases at V and 1 base at J, with 10 bases between the two ends. Researchers took RNA transcripts and amplified the TCR beta CDR3 regions from them. The HTBI primer set served for first-round RT-PCR of the TCR CDR3. A single record per CDR3 protein comes from TCRdb applying MiXCR to the multiplex PCR reads. The sample has 650,000 to 700,000 distinct CDR3 sequences; roughly 17% are singletons. Uncontrolled infection, other autoimmune disease, pregnancy or lactation barred patients from enrollment. Of note for this clonotype: Its target is not known.

The genes are TRBV24-1 and TRBJ2-5, with D hard to call. Sequencing was performed on blood. The TCR comes from a man aged 50-60 years with Graves' hyperthyroidism. The CDR3 nucleotides are TGTGCCACCAGTGCTACGGCAGGCCAAGAGACCCAGTACTTC. Translating it yields CATSATAGQETQYF.